Listed below are T cell receptor beta chains from one sample, sequenced in a study of shared clonotypes between healthy human individuals. Here immunoSEQ multiplex PCR was the method, and the copy in TCRdb shows in-frame clones only, minus some. The data show about 2.3 million clones, roughly 93% seen once. Sequences were obtained from naive CD4+ T cells from PBMCs. The receptor source for this set is a man aged 18 to 30 in good health. Some clones in this sample may be carry-over from other donors' samples. Each CDR3 is given with its conserved first and last residue. D genes are given only for firm matches. Size values are once, few and many counts, or a class for expanded clones, and some rows have none.

d_gene,abundance,j_gene,v_gene,CDR3nt,CDR3aa
-,-,TRBJ1-1,TRBV5-1,TGCGCCAGCAGCTTGGGTGGGGCGCGGGTGAACACTGAAGCTTTCTTT,CASSLGGARVNTEAFF
-,-,TRBJ1-4,TRBV27,TGTGCCAGCGGCCCACTACCTGCAACTAATGAAAAACTGTTTTTT,CASGPLPATNEKLFF
TRBD2,-,TRBJ2-7,TRBV6-5,TGTGCCAGCAGGGCGGGACTAGCGGGAGTGTACGAGCAGTACTTC,CASRAGLAGVYEQYF
TRBD1,-,TRBJ2-5,TRBV5-6,TGTGCCAGCAGCTTGGCCGGGACAGGGGGCTCTGAGACCCAGTACTTC,CASSLAGTGGSETQYF
TRBD1,once,TRBJ1-2,TRBV5-6,TGTGCCAGCAGATGGGGGCGGACAGGGAATGGCTACACCTTC,CASRWGRTGNGYTF
-,-,TRBJ1-2,TRBV4-3,TGCGCCAGCAGCCCAGAGGGGTGGTTAAACTATGGCTACACCTTC,CASSPEGWLNYGYTF
TRBD2,-,TRBJ2-5,TRBV7-9,TGTGCCAGCAGCCCAGGGACTAGCGGGATTCGGGGGGGATGGGAGACCCAGTACTTC,CASSPGTSGIRGGWETQYF
TRBD2,once,TRBJ2-3,TRBV7-6,TGTGCCAGCAGCGCCAGGACTAGCGGGAGTCCAGATACGCAGTATTTT,CASSARTSGSPDTQYF
-,-,TRBJ2-2,TRBV5-1,TGCGCCAGCAGCCTTTCTTCTAGGGAGCTGTTTTTT,CASSLSSRELFF
TRBD2,-,TRBJ2-2,TRBV2,TGTGCCAGCAGTGAACTAGCGGGAGGGCCGGAGGCCGGGGAGCTGTTTTTT,CASSELAGGPEAGELFF
-,-,TRBJ1-2,TRBV4-2,TGTGCCAGCAGCGGGTTCTTGGTGGACGGCTACACCTTC,CASSGFLVDGYTF
TRBD1,few,TRBJ1-2,TRBV6-1,TGTGCCAGCAGTCTACGGACAGGATCTTATGGCTACACCTTC,CASSLRTGSYGYTF
TRBD1,-,TRBJ1-2,TRBV29-1,TGCAGCGTTGAGGGGACAGGTAGTTATGGCTACACCTTC,CSVEGTGSYGYTF
-,-,TRBJ1-2,TRBV29-1,TGCAGCGTCTTTTTTCGGGAGACCTACACCTTC,CSVFFRETYTF
-,-,TRBJ1-2,TRBV27,TGTGCCAGCAAAGGAGCAGGCGCAGGTGGCTATGGCTACACCTTC,CASKGAGAGGYGYTF
-,-,TRBJ2-7,TRBV7-2,TGTGCCAGCAGCTTCGGCGGGGAGCAGTACTTC,CASSFGGEQYF
-,-,TRBJ1-4,TRBV6-5,TGTGCCAGCAGGCAAGGGGATACAACTAATGAAAAACTGTTTTTT,CASRQGDTTNEKLFF
-,once,TRBJ1-3,TRBV13,TGTGCCAGCAGCTTAGGACGGAGCTCTGGAAACACCATATATTTT,CASSLGRSSGNTIYF
-,-,TRBJ1-2,TRBV28,TGTGCCAGCAGTTCTTACACGGGTCCCCACTATGGCTACACCTTC,CASSSYTGPHYGYTF
-,once,TRBJ1-5,TRBV19,TGTGCCAGTAGTATGGGCGAACAGCCCCAGCATTTT,CASSMGEQPQHF
-,-,TRBJ1-1,TRBV25-1,TGTGCCAGCAGTGAAGGGGCGAACACTGAAGCTTTCTTT,CASSEGANTEAFF
TRBD2,-,TRBJ2-1,TRBV7-2,TGTGCCAGCAGCTCCGTAGCGGGAGGGCCTGGGTACAATGAGCAGTTCTTC,CASSSVAGGPGYNEQFF
-,-,TRBJ2-1,TRBV6-1,TGTGCCAGCAAGGGGGGCCGGGACTGGTACAATGAGCAGTTCTTC,CASKGGRDWYNEQFF
-,-,TRBJ1-5,TRBV6-1,TGTGCCAGCAGTCAGGGTTATAGCAATCAGCCCCAGCATTTT,CASSQGYSNQPQHF
TRBD1,-,TRBJ1-4,TRBV11-1,TGTGCCAGCAGATGGACAGGCACCGAGGGTGAAAAACTGTTTTTT,CASRWTGTEGEKLFF
TRBD2,-,TRBJ2-3,TRBV30,TGTGCCTGGACCTCCCTAGCGGGAGCCACAGATACGCAGTATTTT,CAWTSLAGATDTQYF
TRBD1,-,TRBJ2-2,TRBV7-3,TGTGCCAGCAGCTATACAGGGGGAACGAACACCGGGGAGCTGTTTTTT,CASSYTGGTNTGELFF
-,-,TRBJ1-4,TRBV28,TGTGCCAGCAGTTTTTGGGGAGGGTTAGGTGAAAAACTGTTTTTT,CASSFWGGLGEKLFF
TRBD1,-,TRBJ2-7,TRBV7-8,TGTGCCAGCAGGTTAGGGACAGGGGCTAACGAGCAGTACTTC,CASRLGTGANEQYF
-,-,TRBJ2-5,TRBV29-1,TGCAGCGTTGACCGGGACGGATACCTCCGCGGGGAGACCCAGTACTTC,CSVDRDGYLRGETQYF
-,-,TRBJ1-6,TRBV30,TGTGCCTGGGCCGAGGGGCACTCACCCCTCCACTTT,CAWAEGHSPLHF
-,once,TRBJ2-7,TRBV25-1,TGTGCCAGCAAAGGGCCCACCTACGAGCAGTACTTC,CASKGPTYEQYF
TRBD2,once,TRBJ2-7,TRBV9,TGTGCCAGCAGCGTAGATAGCGGGAGTGGCGAGCAGTACTTC,CASSVDSGSGEQYF
-,once,TRBJ1-2,TRBV28,TGTGCCAGCAGTCCCGTGGACACCTATGGCTACACCTTC,CASSPVDTYGYTF
TRBD1,once,TRBJ1-4,TRBV10-1,TGCGCCAGCACCCATCCTGGGACAGGGGTTAAACTGTTTTTT,CASTHPGTGVKLFF
TRBD2,-,TRBJ2-1,TRBV7-3,TGTGCCAGCAGCCAGGGACTAGCGGGAGGTAACCATGAGCAGTTCTTC,CASSQGLAGGNHEQFF
TRBD2,-,TRBJ2-1,TRBV2,TGTGCCAGCAGTGGACTAGCTCGAGTCGGTGAGCAGTTCTTC,CASSGLARVGEQFF
TRBD2,-,TRBJ2-1,TRBV13,TGTGCCAGCAGCTCCAGGCCTCTAGCGGGGTTCAATGAGCAGTTCTTC,CASSSRPLAGFNEQFF
TRBD1,once,TRBJ2-1,TRBV11-2,TGTGCCAGCAGCCACGGAGGCTGGACAGGGCACAATGAGCAGTTCTTC,CASSHGGWTGHNEQFF